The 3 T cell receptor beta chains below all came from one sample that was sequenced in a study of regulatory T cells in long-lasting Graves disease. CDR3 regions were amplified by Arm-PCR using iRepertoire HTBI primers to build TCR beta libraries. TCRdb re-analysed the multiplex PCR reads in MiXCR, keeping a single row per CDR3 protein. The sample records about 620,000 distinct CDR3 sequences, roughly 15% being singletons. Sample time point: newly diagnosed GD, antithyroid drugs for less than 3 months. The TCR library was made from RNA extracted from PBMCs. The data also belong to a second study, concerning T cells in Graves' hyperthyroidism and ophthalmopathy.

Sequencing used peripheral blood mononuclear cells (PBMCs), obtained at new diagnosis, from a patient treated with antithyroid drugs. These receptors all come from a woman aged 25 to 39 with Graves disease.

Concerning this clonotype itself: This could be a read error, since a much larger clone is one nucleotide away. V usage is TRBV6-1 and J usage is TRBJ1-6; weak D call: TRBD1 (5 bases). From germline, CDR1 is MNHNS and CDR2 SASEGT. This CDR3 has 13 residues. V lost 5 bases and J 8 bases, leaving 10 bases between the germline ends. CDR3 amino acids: CASSRDGDSPLHF. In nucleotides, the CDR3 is TGTGCCAGCAGTCGGGACGGCGATTCACCCCTCCACTTT.

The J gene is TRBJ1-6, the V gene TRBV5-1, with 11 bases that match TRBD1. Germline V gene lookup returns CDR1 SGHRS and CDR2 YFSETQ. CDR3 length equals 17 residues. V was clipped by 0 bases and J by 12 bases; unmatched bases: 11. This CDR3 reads CASSLGTGGRGSGPLHF. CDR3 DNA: TGCGCCAGCAGCTTGGGGACAGGGGGCAGGGGCAGTGGACCCCTCCACTTT.

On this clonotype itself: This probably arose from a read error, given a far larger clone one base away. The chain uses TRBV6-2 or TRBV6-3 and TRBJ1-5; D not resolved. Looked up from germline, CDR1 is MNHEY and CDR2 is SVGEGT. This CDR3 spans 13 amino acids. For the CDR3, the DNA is TGTGCCAGCCTCAAGGGCGTCAATCAGCCCCGGCATTTT. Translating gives CASLKGVNQPRHF.